This T cell receptor beta chain is from a study of beta chain features in type 1 diabetes. Expressed TCRB transcripts got sequenced, as all isolated RNA was reverse transcribed. Libraries were prepared by immunoSEQ multiplex PCR; TCRdb keeps only in-frame clonotypes and omits some of them. Here the sample spans over 200,000 clones, about a tenth being singletons. Study-level results: Healthy donors had naive, central memory and Treg TCRB repertoires that appeared less similar than those seen among patients. In every one of the four CD4+ subsets, TCRB CDR3s were moderately but significantly shorter in Type 1 diabetes patients.

A note on this clone: What it recognizes is unknown.

The CDR3 is 14 amino acids. CDR1 is MDHEN and CDR2 is SYDVKM in the germline V gene. V was clipped by 3 bases and J by 8 bases, with 11 bases between them. The sample consisted of naive CD4+ T cells from blood. The sequence was collected from a man under 40 with type 1 diabetes. The chain is built from TRBV28 and TRBJ1-6; possibly TRBD1 for D (6 bases). The CDR3 sequence is CASSLGADHSPLHF. The CDR3 DNA is TGTGCCAGCAGTTTGGGGGCAGATCATTCACCCCTCCACTTT.